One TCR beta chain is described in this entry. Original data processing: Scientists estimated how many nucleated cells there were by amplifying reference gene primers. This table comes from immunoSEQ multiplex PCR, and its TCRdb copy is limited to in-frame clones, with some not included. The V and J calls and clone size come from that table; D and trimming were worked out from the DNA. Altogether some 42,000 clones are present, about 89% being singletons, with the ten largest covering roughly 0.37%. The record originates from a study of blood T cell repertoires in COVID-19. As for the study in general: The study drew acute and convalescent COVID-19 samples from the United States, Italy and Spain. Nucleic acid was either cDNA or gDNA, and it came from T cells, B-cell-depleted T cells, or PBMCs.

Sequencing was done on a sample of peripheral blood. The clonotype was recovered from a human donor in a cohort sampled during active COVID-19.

CDR3 nucleotide sequence: TGTGCCAGCAGCCCGAGGACAGGGGGACACAGCACTGAAGCTTTCTTT. This translates into CASSPRTGGHSTEAFF. V is TRBV3-1 (or the pseudogene TRBV3-2) and J is TRBJ1-1; 10 nucleotides match TRBD1. Trimming removed 4 bases from V and 4 bases from J; junction bases left unmatched: 9. The CDR3 is 16 residues long. The germline gives CDR1 LGHDT, CDR2 YNNKEL (reference sequence).